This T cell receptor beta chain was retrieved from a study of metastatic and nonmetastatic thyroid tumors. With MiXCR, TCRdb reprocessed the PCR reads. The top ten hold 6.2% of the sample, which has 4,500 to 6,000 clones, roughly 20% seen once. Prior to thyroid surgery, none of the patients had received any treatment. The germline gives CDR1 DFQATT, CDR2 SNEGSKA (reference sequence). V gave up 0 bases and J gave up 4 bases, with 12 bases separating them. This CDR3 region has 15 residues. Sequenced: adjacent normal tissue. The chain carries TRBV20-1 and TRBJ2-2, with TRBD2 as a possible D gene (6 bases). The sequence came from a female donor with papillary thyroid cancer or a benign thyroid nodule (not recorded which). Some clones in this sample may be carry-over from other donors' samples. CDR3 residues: CSARDAGSGTGELFF. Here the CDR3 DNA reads TGCAGTGCTAGAGATGCGGGGTCGGGCACCGGGGAGCTGTTTTTT.